Presented here are 5 T cell receptor beta chains from one specimen sequenced in a study of T cell responses to AZD1222 COVID-19 vaccine. TCRdb's copy holds only in-frame clones and misses some; the assay was immunoSEQ multiplex PCR. The sample comprises more than 100,000 clones, 65% to 90% of which are singletons, and roughly 8.7% rests with the top ten. This specimen consisted of peripheral blood, obtained 28 days after the second dose of the MenACWY control vaccine. Receptor source: an adult who received the MenACWY meningococcal vaccine as a control.

This clone was counted a single time. The chain couples TRBV10-3 to TRBJ2-7; D possibly matches TRBD1 or TRBD2 (5 bases each). This CDR3 spans 14 amino acids. V dropped 9 bases and J dropped 2 bases, with 17 bases sitting between them. Germline V CDR1 and CDR2: ENHRY, SYGVKD. As DNA, the CDR3 is TGTGCCATGAGAGGGGACGGAACTACCTACGAGCAGTACTTC. Translation: CAMRGDGTTYEQYF.

The chain recombines TRBV2 with TRBJ1-5, with D hard to call. There are 13 residues in the CDR3. Germline V gene lookup returns CDR1 SNHLY and CDR2 FYNNEI. With 5 bases removed from V and 4 bases from J, the gap between germline ends came to 9 bases. The DNA for the CDR3 is TGTGCCAGCAGTCTGGGTACTAATCAGCCCCAGCATTTT. Translating it yields CASSLGTNQPQHF.

The V call is TRBV5-8, the J call TRBJ1-4; D possibly corresponds to TRBD1 (6 bases). This CDR3 is 15 amino acids long. The germline V gene has CDR1 SGHTS and CDR2 YDEGEE. The V and J ends lost 0 bases and 5 bases respectively, with 11 bases between them. CDR3 residues: CASSLGQVANEKLFF. The CDR3 DNA follows: TGTGCCAGCAGCTTGGGACAGGTGGCGAATGAAAAACTGTTTTTT.

The V gene is TRBV2, the J gene TRBJ2-7, with D unresolved. V was pared by 3 bases and J by 10 bases, with 13 bases between. CDR1 SNHLY and CDR2 FYNNEI come from the germline V gene. This CDR3 region has 12 residues. In nucleotides, the CDR3 is TGTGCCAGCAGTGAGACGAGTCCAGCTCAGTACGTC. This gives the protein CASSETSPAQYV.

Written as DNA, the CDR3 is TGTGCCAGCAGGGGCCCGAGTGGCTACGAGCAGTACGTC. Translation gives CASRGPSGYEQYV. This rearrangement joins TRBV2 to TRBJ2-7; the D is unclear. The CDR3 contains 13 residues. CDR1 and CDR2 (germline): SNHLY, FYNNEI. The V gene lost 6 bases and the J gene lost 3 bases, with 12 bases spanning the gap.